This T cell receptor (beta chain) was obtained from a study of control samples from healthy donors and cancer patients. Trimming shortened V by 6 bases and J by 1 base, and 16 bases separated the two germline ends. The CDR3 totals 17 residues. Germline values: CDR1 MGHDK, CDR2 SYGVNS. This clone is a singleton in its sample. Using immunoSEQ multiplex PCR, the repertoire was profiled, and TCRdb retains in-frame clones only, with some absent. The sample carries about 140,000 clones, 85% to 95% recorded once. The chain employs TRBV25-1 and TRBJ2-6, with D perhaps matching TRBD1 (6 bases). This clonotype was obtained from a middle-aged man in good health. The sequenced material came from blood. In DNA form, the CDR3 reads TGTGCCAGCAGCGGACAGAAAGGATTATCTGGGGCCAACGTCCTGACTTTC. Its protein is CASSGQKGLSGANVLTF.